The clone carrying this TCR beta chain was found once. The antigen is not known. Amplification used 60 V beta primers and 13 J beta primers. Profiling relied on immunoSEQ multiplex PCR, and the TCRdb table lists in-frame clones only, not all of them. The table lists 85,000 to 95,000 clones, more than 75% of them singletons, with approximately 14% in the top ten. The source of the sample is a study of glioma-infiltrating T cells after dendritic cell vaccination. The germline CDR1 and CDR2 sequences are SEHNR and FQNEAQ (reference sequence). V was pared by 1 base and J by 6 bases, with 11 bases of the junction left unmatched. The CDR3 has 17 residues. Points from the study as a whole: TCR clonality showed no direct relationship with survival.

The chain couples TRBV7-9 to TRBJ2-2; 7 bases are a match to TRBD2. Sequenced here: blood, sampled before dendritic cell vaccination. This TCR came from a human donor with glioblastoma. The CDR3 nucleotides read TGTGCCAGCAGCTTAGATGATAACGGGAGGAGGGCCGGGGAGCTGTTTTTT. Translation gives CASSLDDNGRRAGELFF.